The clone carrying this T cell receptor (beta chain) was observed many times. The data are from a study of T cells in Graves' hyperthyroidism and ophthalmopathy. The TCR beta CDR3 regions underwent amplification using RNA transcripts as the source. Primed by the HTBI set, a first-round RT-PCR was run on the TCR CDR3. Each CDR3 protein gets one entry after TCRdb re-called the multiplex PCR reads with MiXCR. The top ten clones hold 3% to 4% of a sample with approximately 640,000 distinct CDR3 sequences, 15% to 20% of them seen once. This TCR was sampled from a woman in her thirties with Graves' hyperthyroidism. The sequenced sample consisted of blood.

Here the CDR3 DNA reads TGTGCCAGCAGTTTAAGAGGGGGCCCACAGCTCTATGGCTACACCTTC. Translated: CASSLRGGPQLYGYTF. The V call is TRBV28, the J call TRBJ1-2; 7 nucleotides match TRBD1. The CDR3 length is 16 residues. Germline CDR1 and CDR2: MDHEN and SYDVKM. V lost 2 bases and J lost 4; bases outside the gene matches: 10.